This T cell receptor (beta chain) was identified during a study of blood T cells in healthy people across ages (dated by TCRdb to the mid-2010s). Context from the whole study: In model experiments, roughly one uniquely barcoded TCR beta cDNA molecule per two T cells was captured by template switching. The study analyzed two additional independent replicas of 1 million unique cDNA reads from the same blood draw for two donors, one aged 18 to 30 and one aged 80 or older. To avoid experimental bias, donors of different ages were randomly spread across the sequencing lanes. The donors were split into four age groups: young (average about 15 years), middle-aged (around 37), aged (more than 55) and long-lived (roughly 88). To track age-related changes in TCR beta repertoire diversity, the study relied on deep sequencing normalized with unique cDNA molecular identifiers. Findings and caveats that apply to the study as a whole: Conclusive comparison of naive and antigen-experienced compartments was prevented by the profiling of bulk unsorted PBMCs. The long-lived group showed more naive CD4+ T cells, fewer expanded clones and increased TCR diversity than the aged group, suggesting age selection. Estimates of total diversity based on one million sequenced T cells were regarded as lower bounds and as underestimates. A strong correlation was found between observed TCR beta diversity and the percentage of naive T cells measured by flow cytometry. Because the CMV infection status of the donors was unknown, age-related changes in expanded clonotypes may potentially have been confounded. Observed TCR beta diversity per million T cells fell roughly linearly with age, and a significant reduction was already apparent by age roughly 41.

As for this clonotype: What this receptor recognizes is not known. Within one base of it there is no much larger clone, and no base qualities were kept.

Taken from cysteine to phenylalanine, the CDR3 has 16 residues. Just the 48-base CDR3 DNA is kept, in frame starting at base 1. V and J are trimmed by 4 bases and 8 bases, and the gene matches miss 14 bases of the junction. CDR1 and CDR2, looked up from the germline V gene, are LGHNA and YSLEER. Systemically healthy Caucasian individuals from Russia, approximately 39 in total and aged roughly 6 to 100 years, were included as donors. Each donor gave 8.5 to 10 milliliters of peripheral blood, collected into EDTA-treated Vacutainer tubes. Ficoll-Paque density-gradient centrifugation was used to isolate PBMCs, with at least 7 million per sample. Total RNA, at least 6 micrograms per sample, was extracted from PBMCs with Trizol reagent. For every donor, an aliquot of PBMCs went through flow cytometry to measure the percentages of naive CD45RAhigh/CD27high T cells. Receptor amplification or capture employed 5' RACE. Sequencing was carried out with an Illumina HiSeq 2500. A second PCR of roughly 7 to 11 cycles was performed with a sample-barcoded 5' primer and a J-beta primer mix. A unique molecular identifier was introduced onto each TCR beta cDNA molecule by a template-switch 5' adaptor carrying 12 random nucleotides. Each sample yielded at least 2.5 million CDR3-containing paired-end reads. First-strand cDNA was synthesized from all RNA with the Mint cDNA synthesis kit, primed by a TRBC-specific oligonucleotide. All cDNA was treated with uracil-DNA glycosylase and then went through a first 18-cycle PCR with the universal primers M1SS and BC2_uni_R. The original pipeline was this. Each sample was normalized by randomly selecting 1 million high-quality reads, each carrying a distinct molecular identifier. Instead of being binned into consensus sequences, reads that shared molecular identifiers were thrown out. MiTCR, run with a Q25 quality threshold and the strictest error-elimination algorithm, handled CDR3 identification, clonotype clustering and error correction. Lower-bound total TCR beta diversity was estimated with a nonparametric unseen species model using Euler transformation. TCRdb cleaned the public reads at Q25 with fastp, built clones with MiXCR and kept in-frame beta chains. Each record represents a unique CDR3 protein, reported with the most common genes and DNA among its rows. The authors' filters were not applied to this entry. This sample comprises about 680,000 distinct CDR3 sequences, around 49% of them detected only once. Of the sample, under 35% is held by the ten largest clones.

Sequencing was done on a sample of blood. This sequence uses TRBV4-3 and TRBJ2-1, and 7 bases in between align with TRBD2. The TCR originated in a woman in her sixties or seventies in good health. This receptor carries the CDR3 CASSRPSGTIGYEQFF. The DNA reads TGCGCCAGCAGCCGTCCATCCGGGACTATAGGCTATGAGCAGTTCTTC.